Listed below are T cell receptor beta chains from one sample, sequenced in a study of T cell changes during pregnancy in multiple sclerosis. Generated by immunoSEQ multiplex PCR, the TCRdb table keeps only in-frame clones and is missing some. The profile covers tens of thousands of clones, with about nine tenths appearing a single time and around 4.4% taken by the ten largest. Sequenced material: CD8+ T cells from peripheral blood mononuclear cells, taken after pregnancy. The receptor set was obtained from a female donor with multiple sclerosis, enrolled in a pregnancy study. Both conserved end residues are part of each CDR3. Each record gives: D gene, clone size, V gene, CDR3 length, J gene, CDR3 protein, CDR3 DNA. A D gene is named only where the DNA matches it firmly. Clone size appears in some rows only: once, few, many, or a class for an expanded clone.

NA	NA	TRBV7-9	17	TRBJ2-2	CASSLPTGTPNTGELFF	TGTGCCAGCAGCTTACCCACCGGGACACCGAACACCGGGGAGCTGTTTTTT
NA	few	TRBV6-1	15	TRBJ1-1	CASSEALGGDTEAFF	TGTGCCAGCAGTGAAGCGCTTGGGGGCGACACTGAAGCTTTCTTT
NA	NA	TRBV4-1	15	TRBJ2-2	CASSQGWTATGELFF	TGCGCCAGCAGCCAAGGGTGGACAGCCACCGGGGAGCTGTTTTTT
TRBD2	NA	TRBV4-3	16	TRBJ2-3	CASSLWGGLTSDTQYF	TGCGCCAGCAGCCTCTGGGGGGGGTTGACGTCAGATACGCAGTATTTT
NA	NA	TRBV11-1	14	TRBJ2-7	CASTPRGRGNEQYF	TGTGCCAGCACCCCACGGGGCAGGGGAAACGAGCAGTACTTC
NA	NA	TRBV19	16	TRBJ1-1	CASSMGPRFMNTEAFF	TGTGCCAGTAGTATGGGGCCACGGTTCATGAACACTGAAGCTTTCTTT
TRBD2	NA	TRBV4-1	16	TRBJ2-7	CASSQVGAGDSYEQYF	TGCGCCAGCAGCCAAGTAGGAGCGGGGGACTCCTACGAGCAGTACTTC
TRBD1	NA	TRBV4-1	14	TRBJ1-1	CASSQVQGGSEAFF	TGCGCCAGCAGCCAAGTACAGGGGGGGTCGGAAGCTTTCTTT
NA	NA	TRBV7-2	15	TRBJ1-1	CASSLRQDWRTEAFF	TGTGCCAGCAGCTTACGTCAGGACTGGCGCACTGAAGCTTTCTTT
TRBD2	NA	TRBV10-3	16	TRBJ2-2	CAIRSGGKGNTGELFF	TGTGCCATCAGGTCGGGGGGGAAGGGGAACACCGGGGAGCTGTTTTTT
TRBD1	NA	TRBV5-1	13	TRBJ1-1	CASGDRGNTEAFF	TGCGCCAGCGGAGACAGGGGGAACACTGAAGCTTTCTTT
NA	few	TRBV6-4	13	TRBJ2-2	CASTGRNTGELFF	TGTGCCAGCACAGGCCGGAACACCGGGGAGCTGTTTTTT
TRBD2	NA	TRBV19	16	TRBJ2-4	CASSGGLAGRKNIQYF	TGTGCCAGTAGTGGGGGACTAGCGGGTCGCAAAAACATTCAGTACTTC
TRBD2	NA	TRBV4-1	15	TRBJ2-3	CASSPSSGGTDTQYF	TGCGCCAGCAGCCCCTCCTCGGGGGGGACAGATACGCAGTATTTT
NA	NA	TRBV11-2	13	TRBJ1-4	CASSPEIREKLFF	TGTGCCAGCAGCCCTGAAATCAGGGAAAAACTGTTTTTT
NA	NA	TRBV7-3	14	TRBJ2-3	CASSLSGREDTQYF	TGTGCCAGCAGCTTAAGTGGCAGGGAAGATACGCAGTATTTT
NA	NA	TRBV6-1	14	TRBJ2-7	CASSELEENYEQYF	TGTGCCAGCAGTGAATTGGAGGAGAACTACGAGCAGTACTTC
TRBD2	NA	TRBV4-1	14	TRBJ2-5	CASMGLAGEETQYF	TGCGCCAGCATGGGACTAGCGGGTGAAGAGACCCAGTACTTC
TRBD2	few	TRBV4-1	17	TRBJ2-1	CASSPRGRGGGYNEQFF	TGCGCCAGCAGCCCCCGAGGTCGCGGGGGGGGTTACAATGAGCAGTTCTTC
NA	NA	TRBV2	18	TRBJ1-2	CASSEPLSDRPDNYGYTF	TGTGCCAGCAGTGAGCCCCTATCGGACAGACCCGATAACTATGGCTACACCTTC
NA	NA	TRBV5-4	15	TRBJ2-7	CASSPFPGEPYEQYF	TGTGCCAGCAGCCCCTTCCCGGGGGAGCCCTACGAGCAGTACTTC
NA	NA	TRBV12-5	13	TRBJ2-2	CASGLSGTGELFF	TGTGCTAGTGGTTTGAGCGGGACCGGGGAGCTGTTTTTT
TRBD1	NA	TRBV6-5	15	TRBJ1-2	CASSYTGQGAGGYTF	TGTGCCAGCAGTTACACGGGACAGGGGGCCGGGGGCTACACCTTC
NA	once	TRBV7-9	13	TRBJ1-1	CASSPGQLAEAFF	TGTGCCAGCAGCCCAGGGCAATTAGCTGAAGCTTTCTTT
TRBD2	NA	TRBV7-6	19	TRBJ2-2	CASSDEILAGALNTGELFF	TGTGCCAGCAGCGATGAGATACTAGCGGGGGCCTTGAACACCGGGGAGCTGTTTTTT
NA	NA	TRBV5-5	16	TRBJ2-1	CASSFPTTDSYNEQFF	TGTGCCAGCAGCTTTCCGACTACTGACTCCTACAATGAGCAGTTCTTC
TRBD2	NA	TRBV11-2	20	TRBJ2-1	CASSLDLNVWGGKVYNEQFF	TGTGCCAGCAGCTTAGATCTAAATGTGTGGGGGGGAAAAGTTTACAATGAGCAGTTCTTC
NA	NA	TRBV5-1	15	TRBJ1-1	CASSSDTLLNTEAFF	TGCGCCAGCAGCTCCGACACGCTTTTGAACACTGAAGCTTTCTTT
NA	NA	TRBV10-3	14	TRBJ1-1	CAISESRAYTEAFF	TGTGCCATCAGTGAGTCGAGGGCCTACACTGAAGCTTTCTTT
NA	NA	TRBV7-3	15	TRBJ1-2	CASSLNGGLPYGYTF	TGTGCCAGCAGCTTAAATGGGGGCCTACCCTATGGCTACACCTTC
TRBD2	NA	TRBV6-1	15	TRBJ2-2	CASSEWGGRAGELFF	TGTGCCAGCAGTGAATGGGGGGGGAGGGCCGGGGAGCTGTTTTTT
NA	many	TRBV25-1	14	TRBJ1-1	CASSAEGSFTEAFF	TGTGCCAGCAGTGCGGAGGGGAGTTTTACTGAAGCTTTCTTT
TRBD1	NA	TRBV7-8	17	TRBJ2-7	CASSLEPDRASSYEQYF	TGTGCCAGCAGCTTAGAGCCCGACAGGGCAAGCTCCTACGAGCAGTACTTC
TRBD1	NA	TRBV19	13	TRBJ1-5	CASTDRGDQPQHF	TGTGCCAGTACCGACAGGGGGGATCAGCCCCAGCATTTT
NA	NA	TRBV13	15	TRBJ2-1	CASSRGDQTYNEQFF	TGTGCCAGCAGCCGCGGGGACCAGACCTACAATGAGCAGTTCTTC
TRBD1	NA	TRBV19	15	TRBJ1-3	CASSMDRGSGNTIYF	TGTGCCAGTAGTATGGACAGGGGCTCTGGAAACACCATATATTTT
TRBD1	NA	TRBV25-1	14	TRBJ1-6	CASSAGQGRSPLHF	TGTGCCAGCAGTGCCGGACAGGGGCGATCACCCCTCCACTTT
NA	NA	TRBV11-2	14	TRBJ1-1	CASSLAVMNTEAFF	TGTGCCAGCAGCTTAGCGGTCATGAACACTGAAGCTTTCTTT
NA	once	TRBV6-1	10	TRBJ2-7	CASSQYEQYF	TGTGCCAGCAGCCAGTACGAGCAGTACTTC
NA	once	TRBV7-9	19	TRBJ2-3	CASSSPRDSYTASTDTQYF	TGTGCCAGCAGCTCGCCCCGGGACTCCTATACGGCTAGCACAGATACGCAGTATTTT
TRBD1	NA	TRBV7-2	15	TRBJ2-7	CASSLVFGTGYEQYF	TGTGCCAGCAGCTTAGTCTTCGGGACAGGGTACGAGCAGTACTTC
NA	NA	TRBV29-1	13	TRBJ2-5	CSVEQDSEGSQYF	TGCAGCGTTGAGCAGGACTCGGAAGGGTCCCAGTACTTC
TRBD1	NA	TRBV13	16	TRBJ2-2	CASSLHTGGNTGELFF	TGTGCCAGCAGCTTACATACAGGGGGGAACACCGGGGAGCTGTTTTTT
NA	NA	TRBV19	14	TRBJ1-1	CASSMENMNTEAFF	TGTGCCAGTAGTATGGAGAACATGAACACTGAAGCTTTCTTT
TRBD1	NA	TRBV9	16	TRBJ1-3	CASSGAGGTAGNTIYF	TGTGCCAGCAGCGGGGCTGGTGGGACAGCTGGAAACACCATATATTTT
NA	NA	TRBV2	14	TRBJ1-5	CASGGLSSNQPQHF	TGTGCCAGCGGGGGACTCAGTAGCAATCAGCCCCAGCATTTT
TRBD2	NA	TRBV9	15	TRBJ2-7	CASSVGAGTAREQYF	TGTGCCAGCAGCGTAGGAGCGGGGACTGCTCGCGAGCAGTACTTC
NA	NA	TRBV10-1	13	TRBJ1-4	CASAASTNEKLFF	TGCGCCAGCGCGGCCTCAACTAATGAAAAACTGTTTTTT